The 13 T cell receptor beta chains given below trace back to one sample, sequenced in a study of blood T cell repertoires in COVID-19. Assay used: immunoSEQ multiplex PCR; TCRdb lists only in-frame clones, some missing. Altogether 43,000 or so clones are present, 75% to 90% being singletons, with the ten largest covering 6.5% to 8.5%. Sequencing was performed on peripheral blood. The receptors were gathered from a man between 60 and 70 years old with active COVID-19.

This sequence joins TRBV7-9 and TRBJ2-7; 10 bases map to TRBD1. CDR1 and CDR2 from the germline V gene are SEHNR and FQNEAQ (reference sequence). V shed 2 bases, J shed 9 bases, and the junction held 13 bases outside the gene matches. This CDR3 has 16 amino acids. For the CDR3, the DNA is TGTGCCAGCAGCTTAACGGAGACAGAGAGGGACAGGGGGCAGTACTTC. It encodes CASSLTETERDRGQYF.

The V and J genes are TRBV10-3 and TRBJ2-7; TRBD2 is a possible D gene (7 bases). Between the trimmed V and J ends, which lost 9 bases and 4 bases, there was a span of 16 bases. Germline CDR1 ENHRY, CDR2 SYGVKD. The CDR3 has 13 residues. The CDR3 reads CAIAGQETYEQYF. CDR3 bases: TGTGCCATAGCGGGACAAGAAACTTACGAGCAGTACTTC.

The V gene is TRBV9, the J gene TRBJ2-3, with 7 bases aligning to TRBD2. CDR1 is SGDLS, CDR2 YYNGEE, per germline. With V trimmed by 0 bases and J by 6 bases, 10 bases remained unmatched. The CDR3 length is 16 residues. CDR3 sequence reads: CASSVGGGGVVDTQYF. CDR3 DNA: TGTGCCAGCAGCGTAGGTGGCGGGGGTGTGGTGGATACGCAGTATTTT.

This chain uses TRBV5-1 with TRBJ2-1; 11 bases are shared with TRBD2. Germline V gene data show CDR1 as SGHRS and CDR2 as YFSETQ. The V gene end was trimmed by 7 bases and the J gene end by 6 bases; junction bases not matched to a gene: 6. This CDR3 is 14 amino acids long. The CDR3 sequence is CASGRLAGLNEQFF. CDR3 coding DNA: TGCGCCAGCGGCAGACTAGCGGGACTCAATGAGCAGTTCTTC.

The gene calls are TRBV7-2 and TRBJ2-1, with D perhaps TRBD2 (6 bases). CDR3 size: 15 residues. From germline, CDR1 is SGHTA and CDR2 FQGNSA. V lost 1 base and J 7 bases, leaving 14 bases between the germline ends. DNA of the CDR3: TGTGCCAGCAGCTTAGTGTCGGGAGCCCAGAATGAGCAGTTCTTC. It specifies CASSLVSGAQNEQFF.

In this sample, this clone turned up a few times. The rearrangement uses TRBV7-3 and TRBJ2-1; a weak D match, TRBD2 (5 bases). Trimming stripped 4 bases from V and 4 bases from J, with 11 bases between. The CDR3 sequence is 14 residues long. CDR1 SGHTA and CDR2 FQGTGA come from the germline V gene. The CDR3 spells CASSSPGRYNEQFF. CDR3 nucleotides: TGTGCCAGCAGCTCGCCGGGAAGGTACAATGAGCAGTTCTTC.

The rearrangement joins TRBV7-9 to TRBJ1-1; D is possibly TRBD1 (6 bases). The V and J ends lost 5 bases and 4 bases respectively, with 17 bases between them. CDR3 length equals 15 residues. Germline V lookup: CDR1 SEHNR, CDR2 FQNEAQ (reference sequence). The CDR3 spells CASSQPGGAVTEAFF. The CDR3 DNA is TGTGCCAGCAGCCAACCCGGGGGGGCGGTCACTGAAGCTTTCTTT.

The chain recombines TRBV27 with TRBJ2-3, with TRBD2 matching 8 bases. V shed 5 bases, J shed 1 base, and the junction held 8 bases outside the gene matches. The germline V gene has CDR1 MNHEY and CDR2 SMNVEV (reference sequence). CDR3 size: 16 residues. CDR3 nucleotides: TGTGCCAGCAGTCCCCAGCGGGAGATTGGCACAGATACGCAGTATTTT. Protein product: CASSPQREIGTDTQYF.

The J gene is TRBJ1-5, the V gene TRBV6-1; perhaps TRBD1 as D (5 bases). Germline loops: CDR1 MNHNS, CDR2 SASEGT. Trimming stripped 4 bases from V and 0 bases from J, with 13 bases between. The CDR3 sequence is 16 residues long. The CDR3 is CASSGIGGVSNQPQHF. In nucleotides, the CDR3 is TGTGCCAGCAGTGGTATCGGAGGGGTTAGCAATCAGCCCCAGCATTTT.

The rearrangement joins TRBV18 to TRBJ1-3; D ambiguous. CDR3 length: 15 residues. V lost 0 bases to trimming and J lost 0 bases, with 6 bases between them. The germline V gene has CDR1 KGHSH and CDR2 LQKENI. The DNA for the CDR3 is TGTGCCAGCTCACCACCTAGCCTCTCTGGAAACACCATATATTTT. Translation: CASSPPSLSGNTIYF.

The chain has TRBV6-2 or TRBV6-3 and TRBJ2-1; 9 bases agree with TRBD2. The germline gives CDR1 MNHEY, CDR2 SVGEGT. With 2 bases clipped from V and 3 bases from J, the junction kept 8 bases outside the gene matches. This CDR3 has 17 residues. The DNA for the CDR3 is TGTGCCAGCAGTTACCACCCCACTAGCGGGTACTACAATGAGCAGTTCTTC. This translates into CASSYHPTSGYYNEQFF.

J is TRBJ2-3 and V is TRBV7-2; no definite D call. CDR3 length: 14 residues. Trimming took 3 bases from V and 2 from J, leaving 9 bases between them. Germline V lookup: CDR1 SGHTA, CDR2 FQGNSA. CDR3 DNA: TGTGCCAGCAGCTTCTATCTCCTCACAGATACGCAGTATTTT. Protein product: CASSFYLLTDTQYF.

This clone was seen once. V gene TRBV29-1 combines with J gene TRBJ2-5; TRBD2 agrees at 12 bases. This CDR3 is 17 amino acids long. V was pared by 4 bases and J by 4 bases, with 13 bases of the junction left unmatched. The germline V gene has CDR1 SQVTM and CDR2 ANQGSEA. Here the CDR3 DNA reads TGCAGCGTTGGTGGGCCCAAACTAGCGGGAGGCGGAGAGACCCAGTACTTC. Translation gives CSVGGPKLAGGGETQYF.